The subject of this entry is one TCR beta chain. Its antigen is currently unknown. The germline V gene has CDR1 MGHRA and CDR2 YSYEKL. This CDR3 spans 17 amino acids. The V segment lost 0 bases and the J segment 5 bases; nucleotides outside the gene matches: 11. Expressed TCRB transcripts were sequenced after all isolated RNA was converted to cDNA. Measured with immunoSEQ multiplex PCR; TCRdb has only the in-frame clones, and not every one. The table includes 300,000 to 350,000 clones, around 19% detected once. This entry comes from a study of beta chain features in type 1 diabetes. Study-level results: The study found fewer insertions and more deletions at VDJ junctions in type 1 diabetes patients.

Researchers reported sorting CD4+ naive, central memory, regulatory and stem cell-like memory cells via CD45RO/CCR7/CD25/CD127/CD95/CD27. Sequencing was done on a sample of naive CD4+ T cells from blood. The TCR sequence derives from a woman between 18 and 30 years old in good health. V is TRBV4-1 and J is TRBJ2-5; 8 bases line up with TRBD1. This CDR3 reads CASSQDFQGAVWETQYF. CDR3 coding DNA: TGCGCCAGCAGCCAAGATTTCCAGGGGGCTGTTTGGGAGACCCAGTACTTC.